Shown below are 23 T cell receptor beta chains from a single sample sequenced in a study of memory CD4+ T cells and cytomegalovirus serostatus. The repertoire was sequenced with immunoSEQ multiplex PCR; TCRdb's copy has only in-frame clones and lacks some. The sample includes about 48,000 clones, over 75% of them seen just once. The sort gate was single viable CD3+CD4+CD8-CD45RO+ cells for memory CD4+ T cells. Sequencing was performed on memory CD4+ T cells from blood. These receptors were collected from an adult in good health and CMV-seronegative.

This sequence joins TRBV6-4 and TRBJ2-1, with 9 nucleotides matching TRBD2. Germline V lookup: CDR1 MRHNA, CDR2 SNTAGT. The CDR3 is 18 residues long. With V trimmed by 6 bases and J by 2 bases, 14 bases remained unmatched. CDR3 sequence: CASSPPTKAGGPYNEQFF. The CDR3 nucleotides read TGTGCCAGCAGCCCCCCGACCAAGGCGGGGGGGCCCTACAATGAGCAGTTCTTC.

This clone was counted a single time. This chain joins TRBV28 and TRBJ2-5, with 13 bases lining up with TRBD2. Germline-derived CDR1 and CDR2 are MDHEN and SYDVKM. V shed 2 bases, J shed 5 bases, and the junction held 2 bases outside the gene matches. The CDR3 loop spans 15 amino acids. The CDR3 DNA follows: TGTGCCAGCAGTTTACCGACTAGCGGGAGGGAGACCCAGTACTTC. Protein product: CASSLPTSGRETQYF.

This chain joins TRBV5-5 and TRBJ2-3, with D maybe TRBD1 (6 bases). Deletions cut 4 bases from V and 4 bases from J, with 16 bases between. The CDR3 is made up of 15 amino acids. From germline, CDR1 is SGHKS and CDR2 YYEKEE (reference sequence). CDR3: CASSLVTGGADTQYF. DNA for the CDR3: TGTGCCAGCAGCCTAGTGACAGGTGGGGCAGATACGCAGTATTTT.

The chain joins TRBV2 to TRBJ2-5, with 9 nucleotides matching TRBD2. The CDR3 is 15 amino acids. Germline CDR1 and CDR2: SNHLY and FYNNEI. V shed 4 bases and J 5 bases; nucleotides not matched to a gene: 8. The CDR3 spells CASSAPSGASETQYF. CDR3 coding DNA: TGTGCCAGCAGTGCCCCTAGCGGGGCTTCGGAGACCCAGTACTTC.

V gene TRBV11-3 combines with J gene TRBJ1-5; 7 bases map to TRBD1. J gave up 0 bases and V 4 bases, and 3 bases lay outside the gene matches. The CDR3 runs to 15 residues. Germline CDR1 reads SGHNT; CDR2 reads YENEEA. CDR3 in DNA: TGTGCCAGCAGCTGCGGACAGGCTAGCAATCAGCCCCAGCATTTT. Protein product: CASSCGQASNQPQHF.

The V gene is TRBV11-3, the J gene TRBJ1-5, with D possibly TRBD1 on 5 matching bases. Per germline, CDR1 SGHNT and CDR2 YENEEA. V shed 1 base and J shed 9 bases, with 10 bases lying between them. The length of the CDR3 is 13 residues. CDR3 bases: TGTGCCAGCAGCTTAGGAGGGGTTCGGCCCCAGCATTTT. Encoded protein: CASSLGGVRPQHF.

This chain joins TRBV29-1 and TRBJ2-1, with a weak D call TRBD2 (6 bases). This CDR3 contains 13 residues. V was trimmed by 5 bases and J by 2 bases, leaving 10 bases between them. The germline CDR1 and CDR2 sequences are SQVTM and ANQGSEA. In DNA, the CDR3 is TGCAGCGTTTCAAGACTAGCCTACAATGAGCAGTTCTTC. Translated, it gives CSVSRLAYNEQFF.

On this clone itself: The same CDR3 arises from other DNA sequences in this sample as well. The CDR3: CASSPQGGETQYF. The CDR3 region has the DNA TGTGCCAGCTCACCACAGGGGGGAGAGACCCAGTACTTC. The chain carries TRBV18 and TRBJ2-5, with D tentatively TRBD1 or TRBD2 (6 bases each). The CDR3 is 13 amino acids. V was shortened by 1 base and J by 4 bases, with 7 bases between the two germline ends. CDR1 is KGHSH and CDR2 is LQKENI in the germline V gene.

CDR3: CASSQARAYGYTF. DNA of the CDR3: TGTGCCAGCAGCCAAGCCAGGGCCTATGGCTACACCTTC. The gene calls are TRBV14 and TRBJ1-2, with D maybe TRBD1 (5 bases). V lost 1 base and J lost 4, with 7 bases in between. This CDR3 region has 13 residues. Per the germline V gene, CDR1 is SGHDN and CDR2 is FVKESK.

The V and J genes are TRBV11-3 and TRBJ2-1; 14 bases map to TRBD2. V was clipped by 5 bases and J by 9 bases; unmatched bases: 6. Germline V gene data show CDR1 as SGHNT and CDR2 as YENEEA. CDR3 size: 15 residues. The CDR3 reads CASSRLAGGLGEQFF. The CDR3 DNA sequence: TGTGCCAGCAGCAGACTAGCGGGGGGGCTAGGTGAGCAGTTCTTC.

This chain links TRBV11-2 with TRBJ2-7; 9 nucleotides line up with TRBD1. Germline assignment: CDR1 SGHAT and CDR2 FQNNGV. This CDR3 has 19 residues. V shed 1 base, J shed 6 bases, and the junction held 19 bases outside the gene matches. CDR3 loop: CASSLVKGQGRGWSREQYF. The CDR3 nucleotides read TGTGCCAGCAGCTTAGTTAAGGGACAGGGACGTGGATGGAGCCGCGAGCAGTACTTC.

The rearrangement uses TRBV7-9 and TRBJ1-1; unclear D gene. The CDR3 sequence is 12 residues long. Germline-derived CDR1 and CDR2 are SEHNR and FQNEAQ (reference sequence). Trimming stripped 4 bases from V and 8 bases from J, with 11 bases between. The CDR3 spells CASSYKVWEAFF. The DNA of the CDR3 is TGTGCCAGCAGCTATAAGGTTTGGGAAGCTTTCTTT.

This rearrangement joins TRBV28 to TRBJ1-2; 8 nucleotides align to TRBD1. The germline V gene encodes CDR1 MDHEN and CDR2 SYDVKM. This CDR3 region has 12 residues. V gave up 5 bases and J gave up 8 bases; unmatched junction bases: 4. CDR3 in amino acids: CASSTTGGGYTF. CDR3 nucleotides: TGTGCCAGCAGTACCACAGGGGGGGGCTACACCTTC.

This clone was detected only a few times. This chain joins TRBV19 and TRBJ2-1; D may be TRBD1 (5 bases). The V gene lost 3 bases and the J gene lost 8 bases, with 8 bases spanning the gap. This CDR3 is 12 amino acids long. Germline lookup yields CDR1 LNHDA and CDR2 SQIVND (reference sequence). The DNA for the CDR3 is TGTGCCAGTAGTATCACACAGGATGAGCAGTTCTTC. Protein: CASSITQDEQFF. The variable domain in full, with the rest retrieved from reference TRBV19 and TRBJ2-1, is DGGITQSPKYLFRKEGQNVTLSCEQNLNHDAMYWYRQDPGQGLRLIYYSQIVNDFQKGDIAEGYSVSREKKESFPLTVTSAQKNPTAFYLCASSITQDEQFFGPGTRLTVL.

This clone was seen only a few times. The V call is TRBV20-1, the J call TRBJ1-1, with 8 bases identical to TRBD1. V was pared by 1 base and J by 11 bases, with 3 bases of the junction left unmatched. There are 11 residues in the CDR3. Germline V gene sequence: CDR1 DFQATT, CDR2 SNEGSKA (reference sequence). This CDR3 reads CSARADREAFF. CDR3 nucleotides: TGCAGTGCTAGAGCGGACAGGGAGGCTTTCTTT.

The chain uses TRBV2 and TRBJ2-5, with 7 bases matching TRBD1. The CDR3 extends over 14 amino acids. With V trimmed by 3 bases and J by 2 bases, 3 bases remained unmatched. CDR1 is SNHLY and CDR2 is FYNNEI in the germline V gene. CDR3 bases: TGTGCCAGCAGTGATAGGACAGGTCAAGAGACCCAGTACTTC. Its protein is CASSDRTGQETQYF.

The rearrangement links TRBV6-5 to TRBJ1-2; the D is unclear. Germline V lookup: CDR1 MNHEY, CDR2 SVGAGI. Trimming removed 7 bases at V and 4 bases at J, with 19 bases between. This CDR3 is 15 amino acids long. CDR3 sequence: CASKDPSDGVYGYTF. CDR3 nucleotide sequence: TGTGCCAGCAAAGACCCTAGCGACGGCGTCTATGGCTACACCTTC.

V usage is TRBV5-1 and J usage is TRBJ2-5; D is possibly TRBD1 or TRBD2 (6 bases each). CDR3 length: 14 amino acids. Between the trimmed V and J ends, which lost 2 bases and 5 bases, there was a span of 13 bases. Germline V CDR1 and CDR2: SGHRS, YFSETQ. CDR3 residues: CASSFSRGEETQYF. In nucleotides, the CDR3 is TGCGCCAGCAGCTTCTCTAGGGGGGAGGAGACCCAGTACTTC.

The chain combines TRBV5-1 with TRBJ2-1; 8 bases map to TRBD1. Germline V gene lookup returns CDR1 SGHRS and CDR2 YFSETQ. The V and J ends lost 1 base and 7 bases, in that order; junction bases with no gene match: 4. The length of the CDR3 is 14 residues. CDR3 nucleotide sequence: TGCGCCAGCAGCTTGTCAGGGGGCAGGAATGAGCAGTTCTTC. It yields the protein CASSLSGGRNEQFF. The complete variable domain, with remaining parts taken from reference TRBV5-1 and TRBJ2-1, reads KAGVTQTPRYLIKTRGQQVTLSCSPISGHRSVSWYQQTPGQGLQFLFEYFSETQRNKGNFPGRFSGRQFSNSRSEMNVSTLELGDSALYLCASSLSGGRNEQFFGPGTRLTVL.

The chain links TRBV25-1 to TRBJ2-5; the D call may be TRBD1 or TRBD2 (5 bases each). The germline V gene encodes CDR1 MGHDK and CDR2 SYGVNS. The CDR3 length is 15 residues. Trimming shortened V by 2 bases and J by 5 bases, and 15 bases separated the two germline ends. DNA of the CDR3: TGTGCCAGCAGTGAAGGGCGCAGGGAGCGGGAGACCCAGTACTTC. It is translated as CASSEGRRERETQYF.

The J gene is TRBJ2-7, the V gene TRBV11-3; 11 nucleotides agree with TRBD2. The V and J ends lost 4 bases and 1 base, in that order; junction bases with no gene match: 6. The germline V gene encodes CDR1 SGHNT and CDR2 YENEEA. This CDR3 is built from 16 residues. The CDR3 is CASSSPGTSGSYEQYF. Written as DNA, the CDR3 is TGTGCCAGCAGCTCCCCCGGGACTAGCGGATCCTACGAGCAGTACTTC.

The CDR3 protein is CASSLLGETQYF. The CDR3 nucleotides are TGTGCCAGCAGTTTATTAGGGGAGACCCAGTACTTC. The rearrangement uses TRBV27 and TRBJ2-5, with D unresolved. From germline, CDR1 is MNHEY and CDR2 SMNVEV (reference sequence). The CDR3 runs 12 residues. V was shortened by 1 base and J by 5 bases, with 5 bases between the two germline ends.

This clone has only a few counts. The V call is TRBV2, the J call TRBJ1-2; D is uncertain. The ends were cut back, 5 bases at V and 4 bases at J, with 5 bases in the middle. CDR3 length: 11 residues. Germline V gives CDR1 SNHLY, CDR2 FYNNEI. DNA for the CDR3: TGTGCCAGCAGTCCCAGCTATGGCTACACCTTC. This encodes CASSPSYGYTF.